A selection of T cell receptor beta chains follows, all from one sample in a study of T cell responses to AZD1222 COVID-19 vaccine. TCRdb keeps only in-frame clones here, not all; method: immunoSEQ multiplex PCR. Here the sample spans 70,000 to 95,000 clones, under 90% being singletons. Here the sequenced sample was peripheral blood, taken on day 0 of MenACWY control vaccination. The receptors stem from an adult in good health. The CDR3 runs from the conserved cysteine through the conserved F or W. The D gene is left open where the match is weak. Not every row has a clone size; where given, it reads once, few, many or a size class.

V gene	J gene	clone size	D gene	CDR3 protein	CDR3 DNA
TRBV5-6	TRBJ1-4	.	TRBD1	CASSRGQGWEKLFF	TGTGCCAGCAGCCGGGGACAGGGATGGGAAAAACTGTTTTTT
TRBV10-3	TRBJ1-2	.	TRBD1	CAISVDRGKPGYTF	TGTGCCATCAGTGTGGACAGGGGGAAACCTGGCTACACCTTC
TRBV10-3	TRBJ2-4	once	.	CAMAGDTENIQYF	TGTGCCATGGCCGGGGACACTGAAAACATTCAGTACTTC
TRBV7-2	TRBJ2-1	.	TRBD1	CASSYGQENNEQFF	TGTGCCAGCAGCTATGGACAGGAAAACAATGAGCAGTTCTTC
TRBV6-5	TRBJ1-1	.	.	CASSLTGSATEAFF	TGTGCCAGCAGTCTCACAGGGTCGGCCACTGAAGCTTTCTTT
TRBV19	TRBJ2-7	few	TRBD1	CASRSQGAVYEQYF	TGTGCCAGCAGGAGCCAGGGGGCAGTCTACGAGCAGTACTTC
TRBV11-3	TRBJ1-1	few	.	CASSLVGVNTEAFF	TGTGCCAGCAGCTTAGTTGGGGTAAATACTGAAGCTTTCTTT
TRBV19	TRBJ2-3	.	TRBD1	CASSPWTGADRDTQYF	TGTGCCAGTAGTCCCTGGACAGGGGCAGACCGAGATACGCAGTATTTT
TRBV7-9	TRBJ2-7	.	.	CASSLAMGREQYF	TGTGCCAGCAGCTTAGCGATGGGAAGGGAGCAGTACTTC
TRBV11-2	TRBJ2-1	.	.	CASSLGGTVYNEQFF	TGTGCCAGCAGCTTAGGTGGGACGGTATACAATGAGCAGTTCTTC
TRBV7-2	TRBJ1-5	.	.	CASSLVDGSNQPQHF	TGTGCCAGCAGCTTAGTAGACGGGAGCAATCAGCCCCAGCATTTT
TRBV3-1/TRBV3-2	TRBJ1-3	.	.	CASSQDRVGRNTIYF	TGTGCCAGCAGCCAAGACAGGGTTGGTAGAAACACCATATATTTT
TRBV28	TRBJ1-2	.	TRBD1	CASSPGTGYGYTF	TGTGCCAGCAGTCCCGGGACAGGCTATGGCTACACCTTC
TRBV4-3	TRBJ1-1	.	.	CASSQDRRRARTFF	TGCGCCAGCAGCCAAGATCGGCGCAGGGCGAGAACTTTCTTT
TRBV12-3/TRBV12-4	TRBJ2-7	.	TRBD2	CASSFSGEYEQYF	TGTGCCAGCAGTTTTAGCGGGGAATACGAGCAGTACTTC
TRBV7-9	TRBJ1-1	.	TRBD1	CASSLLRGRGTEAFF	TGTGCCAGCAGCTTGTTGAGGGGGCGAGGCACTGAAGCTTTCTTT
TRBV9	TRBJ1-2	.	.	CASSPRTDPSYGYTF	TGTGCCAGCAGCCCCCGGACGGATCCCTCCTATGGCTACACCTTC
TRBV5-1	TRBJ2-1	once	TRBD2	CASSPRGTSGGPSYNEQFF	TGCGCCAGCAGCCCGAGAGGGACTAGCGGGGGACCCTCCTACAATGAGCAGTTCTTC
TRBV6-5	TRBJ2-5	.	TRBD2	CASSFGGTETQYF	TGTGCCAGCAGTTTCGGGGGGACGGAGACCCAGTACTTC
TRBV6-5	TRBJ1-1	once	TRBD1	CASSPQGAAEAFF	TGTGCCAGCAGTCCACAGGGGGCCGCTGAAGCTTTCTTT
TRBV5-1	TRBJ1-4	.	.	CASSLGRGGNEKLFF	TGCGCCAGCAGCTTGGGCCGAGGAGGAAATGAAAAACTGTTTTTT
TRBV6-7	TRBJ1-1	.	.	CTRAGREDTEAFF	TGTACACGAGCAGGCAGGGAGGACACTGAAGCTTTCTTT
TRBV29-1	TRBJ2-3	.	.	CSVPKARGDPDTQYF	TGCAGCGTCCCCAAGGCTAGAGGGGATCCAGATACGCAGTATTTT
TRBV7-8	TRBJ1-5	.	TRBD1	CASSSDRAPQPQHF	TGTGCCAGCAGCTCGGACAGGGCCCCGCAGCCCCAGCATTTT
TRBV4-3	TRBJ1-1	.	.	CASSLTWDLNTEAFF	TGCGCCAGCAGCCTGACTTGGGATCTGAACACTGAAGCTTTCTTT
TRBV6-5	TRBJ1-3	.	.	CASSYQGSGNTIYF	TGTGCCAGCAGTTACCAAGGCTCTGGAAACACCATATATTTT
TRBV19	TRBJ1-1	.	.	CASSIQGKGTEAFF	TGTGCCAGTAGTATCCAGGGGAAAGGGACTGAAGCTTTCTTT
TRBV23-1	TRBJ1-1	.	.	CASSQYRVMNTEAFF	TGCGCCAGCAGTCAATACAGGGTCATGAACACTGAAGCTTTCTTT
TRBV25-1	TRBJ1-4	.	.	CASSDQGLIDEKLFF	TGTGCCAGCAGTGACCAAGGATTGATTGATGAAAAACTGTTTTTT
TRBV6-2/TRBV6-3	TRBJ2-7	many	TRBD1	CASSYGTGYYEQYF	TGTGCCAGCAGTTACGGGACAGGGTACTACGAGCAGTACTTC
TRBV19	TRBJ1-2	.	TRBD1	CASSIGGQVNYGYTF	TGTGCCAGTAGTATCGGGGGACAGGTTAACTATGGCTACACCTTC
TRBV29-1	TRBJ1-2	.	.	CSVESGWPGNGYTF	TGCAGCGTTGAATCTGGCTGGCCAGGGAATGGCTACACCTTC
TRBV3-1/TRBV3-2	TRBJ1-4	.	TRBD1	CASSQTGGLEKLFF	TGTGCCAGCAGCCAAACAGGGGGTCTTGAAAAACTGTTTTTT
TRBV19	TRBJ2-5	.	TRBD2	CASRERGQETQYF	TGTGCCAGTCGCGAGCGGGGACAAGAGACCCAGTACTTC
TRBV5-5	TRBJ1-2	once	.	CASSQDSYGYTF	TGTGCCAGCAGCCAGGACAGCTATGGCTACACCTTC